This T cell receptor beta chain was documented in a study of cytomegalovirus exposure and HLA in healthy donors. CDR3 length equals 14 residues. CDR1 and CDR2 (germline): MNHEY, SVGAGI. V shed 5 bases and J shed 2 bases, with 13 bases lying between them. PCR was performed using 60 Vbeta and 13 Jbeta primers. The table came from immunoSEQ multiplex PCR; TCRdb's copy has only in-frame clones and leaves some out. This sample's table has more than 40,000 clones. To note about this clone: Antigen: not known.

Findings of the study overall: Some V segments, including TRBV6-2 and TRBV6-3, were excluded as indistinguishable. CMV antigen specificity of a few CMV-associated chains was confirmed in vitro. Reportedly, TCR beta sequences accurately predicted HLA-A and HLA-B alleles in most subjects.

The chain employs TRBV6-5 and TRBJ2-7, with D possibly matching TRBD2 (5 bases). This TCR derives from a female donor in good health and CMV-seronegative. Sequenced material: PBMCs. For the CDR3, the DNA is TGTGCCAGCAGTCGCAATACCGGGACCTACGAGCAGTACTTC. Its protein is CASSRNTGTYEQYF.